This T cell receptor (beta chain) derives from a study of cytotoxic CD8 clonotypes in ibrutinib-treated CLL. Sequenced by immunoSEQ multiplex PCR; TCRdb stores in-frame clones only, minus some. The table has some 300,000 clones, about 77% seen once. Germline V gene data show CDR1 as SGHDT and CDR2 as YYEEEE. V was pared by 3 bases and J by 1 base, with 7 bases of the junction left unmatched. The CDR3 length is 18 residues. The material was PBMCs, obtained before ibrutinib treatment. This receptor was identified in a human donor with chronic lymphocytic leukemia. This rearrangement joins TRBV5-6 to TRBJ2-2, with 12 bases fitting TRBD2. The CDR3 spells CASSSTPGLAGNTGELFF. The CDR3 bases are TGTGCCAGCAGCTCTACCCCGGGACTAGCGGGGAACACCGGGGAGCTGTTTTTT.